This entry concerns a single TCR beta chain. Researchers took RNA transcripts and amplified the TCR beta CDR3 regions from them. The TCR CDR3 was amplified in a first-round RT-PCR using the HTBI primer set. TCRdb passed the multiplex PCR reads through MiXCR, listing each CDR3 protein once. The data show 690,000 or so distinct CDR3 sequences, over 15% seen once. These data come from a study of T cells in Graves' hyperthyroidism and ophthalmopathy. The overall study: Initial diagnosis, before any treatment, was when peripheral blood was collected.

Patients were excluded because of uncontrolled infection, other autoimmune disease, pregnancy or lactation. For the diagnoses, clinical symptoms, serum thyroxine and TRAb, thyroid ultrasound and orbital computed tomography were used. Blood was sampled at initial diagnosis of hyperthyroidism, prior to onset of any ophthalmopathy symptoms. Germline values: CDR1 DFQATT, CDR2 SNEGSKA (reference sequence). The CDR3 contains 13 residues. Trimming removed 7 bases from V and 4 bases from J, with 15 bases in between. The chain links TRBV20-1 to TRBJ2-3; D is perhaps TRBD1 or TRBD2 (6 bases each). The receptor comes from a woman between 50 and 59 years old with Graves' hyperthyroidism that later progressed to Graves' ophthalmopathy. Sequencing was performed on blood. CDR3 protein: CSVGRRGADTQYF. The CDR3, as DNA: TGCAGTGTGGGTAGAAGGGGGGCAGATACGCAGTATTTT.